Given below is one T cell receptor beta chain in context. 13 Jbeta primers and 60 Vbeta primers were used for the PCR. Generated by immunoSEQ multiplex PCR, the TCRdb table keeps only in-frame clones and is missing some. The sample consists of under 85,000 clones, about 78% of them appearing once. This record comes from a study of cytomegalovirus exposure and HLA in healthy donors. The germline CDR1 and CDR2 sequences are SGHTA and FQGNSA. This CDR3 contains 15 residues. V was pared by 1 base and J by 4 bases, with 10 bases between. The TCR comes from a man aged 35 to 55 in good health and CMV-seronegative. The chain employs TRBV7-2 and TRBJ2-2; a possible D gene is TRBD1 (6 bases). The sample consisted of PBMCs. CDR3 protein: CASSLDRASTGELFF. In DNA form, the CDR3 reads TGTGCCAGCAGCTTAGACAGGGCAAGCACCGGGGAGCTGTTTTTT.